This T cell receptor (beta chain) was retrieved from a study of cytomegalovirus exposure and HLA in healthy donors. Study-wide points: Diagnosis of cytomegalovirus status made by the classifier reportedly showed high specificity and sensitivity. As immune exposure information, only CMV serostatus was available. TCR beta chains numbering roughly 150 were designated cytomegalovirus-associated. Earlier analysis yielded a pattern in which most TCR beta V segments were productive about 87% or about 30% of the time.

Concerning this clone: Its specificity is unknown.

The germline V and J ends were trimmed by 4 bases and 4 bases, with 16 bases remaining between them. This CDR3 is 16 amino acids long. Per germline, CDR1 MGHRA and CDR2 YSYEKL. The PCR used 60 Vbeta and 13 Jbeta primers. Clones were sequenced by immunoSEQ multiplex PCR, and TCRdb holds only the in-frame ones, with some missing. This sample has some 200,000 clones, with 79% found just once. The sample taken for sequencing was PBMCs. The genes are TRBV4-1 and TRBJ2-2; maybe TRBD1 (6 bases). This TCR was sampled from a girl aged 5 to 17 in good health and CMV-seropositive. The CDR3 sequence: CASSPYWTRGTGELFF. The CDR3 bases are TGCGCCAGCAGCCCCTACTGGACCAGGGGCACCGGGGAGCTGTTTTTT.